Each of the 4 T cell receptor beta chains below was sequenced from the same sample in a study of blood T cell repertoires in COVID-19. The repertoire was sequenced with immunoSEQ multiplex PCR; TCRdb's copy has only in-frame clones and lacks some. The sample includes a few hundred thousand clones, 90% of them seen just once. The sequenced sample consisted of peripheral blood. The receptors come from a woman aged 30 to 39 with COVID-19, enrolled during active disease.

The rearrangement links TRBV9 to TRBJ1-1; D gene ambiguous. V shed 5 bases and J shed 2 bases, with 13 bases lying between them. Germline V gene lookup returns CDR1 SGDLS and CDR2 YYNGEE. This CDR3 comprises 14 residues. CDR3 DNA sequence: TGTGCCAGCAGTTCACTCGAATCAAACACTGAAGCTTTCTTT. Its protein is CASSSLESNTEAFF.

The chain links TRBV18 to TRBJ2-5; 7 nucleotides agree with TRBD2. The CDR3 contains 16 residues. V dropped 0 bases and J dropped 5; count of bases not matched to a gene: 9. Germline CDR1 and CDR2: KGHSH and LQKENI. In DNA form, the CDR3 reads TGTGCCAGCTCACCACCGGGGGGTCTAGCGGACGAGACCCAGTACTTC. This gives the protein CASSPPGGLADETQYF.

The genes are TRBV7-9 and TRBJ2-7; maybe TRBD2 (5 bases). V shed 3 bases and J shed 0 bases, with 15 bases lying between them. The germline CDR1 and CDR2 sequences are SEHNR and FQNEAQ (reference sequence). The CDR3 is made up of 16 amino acids. The CDR3 protein is CASSLGASLSSYEQYF. The CDR3 DNA reads as TGTGCCAGCAGCTTGGGAGCCTCGCTGAGCTCCTACGAGCAGTACTTC.

The CDR3 bases are TGTGCCAGCAGCTCTCCGGGACAGGGGGCCTACGAGCAGTACTTC. Its protein is CASSSPGQGAYEQYF. The rearrangement uses TRBV5-6 and TRBJ2-7; TRBD1 agrees at 11 bases. V shed 3 bases, J shed 2 bases, and the junction held 4 bases outside the gene matches. Germline values: CDR1 SGHDT, CDR2 YYEEEE. The CDR3 spans 15 residues.